A single sample is the source of the 18 T cell receptor beta chains below, sequenced in a study of blood T cell repertoires in COVID-19. Using immunoSEQ multiplex PCR, the repertoire was profiled, and TCRdb retains in-frame clones only, with some absent. Among 120,000 or so clones listed, over 55% were seen once. Input material: peripheral blood. These receptors came from a woman aged 70 to 79 with acute or convalescent COVID-19.

The chain combines TRBV18 with TRBJ2-3; 7 bases agree with TRBD2. V gave up 2 bases and J gave up 0 bases; unmatched junction bases: 5. In germline, CDR1 is KGHSH, CDR2 LQKENI. This CDR3 has 16 amino acids. CDR3 bases: TGTGCCAGCTCACCAACAAACGGGGGGAGCACAGATACGCAGTATTTT. Its protein product is CASSPTNGGSTDTQYF. Complete variable domain (other parts from reference TRBV18 and TRBJ2-3): NAGVMQNPRHLVRRRGQEARLRCSPMKGHSHVYWYRQLPEEGLKFMVYLQKENIIDESGMPKERFSAEFPKEGPSILRIQQVVRGDSAAYFCASSPTNGGSTDTQYFGPGTRLTVL.

This clone was counted at least ten times. The V call is TRBV7-8, the J call TRBJ2-1; 10 bases line up with TRBD2. The CDR3 covers 15 residues. Germline V gives CDR1 SGHVS, CDR2 FQNEAQ. V lost 5 bases to trimming and J lost 4 bases; unmatched junction nucleotides: 5. Here the CDR3 reads CASSASSGGYNEQFF. The DNA of the CDR3 is TGTGCCAGCAGCGCCTCTAGCGGGGGTTACAATGAGCAGTTCTTC.

Many counts were recorded for this clone. The rearrangement uses TRBV5-1 and TRBJ1-1; 7 bases line up with TRBD1. Looked up from germline, CDR1 is SGHRS and CDR2 is YFSETQ. V shed 0 bases, J shed 6 bases, and the junction held 8 bases outside the gene matches. CDR3 length: 15 amino acids. In nucleotides, the CDR3 is TGCGCCAGCAGCTTGGTGAACAGGGGCGGCGCTGAAGCTTTCTTT. Translation: CASSLVNRGGAEAFF.

This chain connects TRBV6-5 to TRBJ1-2; 8 bases are shared with TRBD1. CDR1 is MNHEY, CDR2 SVGAGI, per germline. The CDR3 runs to 15 residues. The V gene end was trimmed by 0 bases and the J gene end by 8 bases; junction bases not matched to a gene: 8. For the CDR3, the DNA is TGTGCCAGCAGTTACTCAGAGACAGGGGTGAGAGGCTACACCTTC. Translation: CASSYSETGVRGYTF.

This chain joins TRBV5-5 and TRBJ1-2, with no clear D. The ends were cut back, 0 bases at V and 5 bases at J, with 8 bases in the middle. Germline V lookup: CDR1 SGHKS, CDR2 YYEKEE (reference sequence). The CDR3 contains 13 residues. The DNA of the CDR3 is TGTGCCAGCAGCTTGGGGGCAGCATATGGCTACACCTTC. This encodes CASSLGAAYGYTF.

A word on this clone: The sample carries other DNA sequences with the same CDR3. V usage is TRBV29-1 and J usage is TRBJ2-6; TRBD1 matches 8 bases. The CDR3 length is 14 residues. From germline, CDR1 is SQVTM and CDR2 ANQGSEA. V shed 4 bases, J shed 4 bases, and the junction held 3 bases outside the gene matches. The chain's CDR3 is CSVGTGRGANVLTF. The CDR3, as DNA: TGCAGCGTTGGGACAGGGCGAGGGGCCAACGTCCTGACTTTC.

The J gene is TRBJ2-1, the V gene TRBV20-1; 8 nucleotides agree with TRBD2. The CDR3 loop spans 14 amino acids. Germline values: CDR1 DFQATT, CDR2 SNEGSKA (reference sequence). Trimming removed 3 bases from V and 7 bases from J; junction bases left unmatched: 8. CDR3 protein: CSASSTGGSNEQFF. The CDR3 DNA reads as TGCAGTGCTAGTTCGACGGGAGGGTCAAATGAGCAGTTCTTC.

The genes are TRBV27 and TRBJ2-1; the match to TRBD2 covers 15 bases. The CDR3 totals 15 residues. The junction had 5 bases not matched to a gene; V was cut back by 6 bases and J by 8 bases. CDR1 MNHEY and CDR2 SMNVEV come from the germline V gene (reference sequence). The CDR3 DNA sequence: TGTGCCAGCAGAGGACTAGCGGGGGGGCTTTATGAGCAGTTCTTC. Protein: CASRGLAGGLYEQFF.

V usage is TRBV6-5 and J usage is TRBJ1-2; tentatively, D is TRBD1 (5 bases). The CDR3 runs 14 residues. CDR1 and CDR2 (germline): MNHEY, SVGAGI. Trimming shortened V by 0 bases and J by 6 bases, and 11 bases separated the two germline ends. CDR3 region: CASSYSGGSDGYTF. CDR3 in DNA: TGTGCCAGCAGTTACTCGGGGGGGTCCGATGGCTACACCTTC.

The rearrangement links TRBV11-2 to TRBJ1-1; D may be TRBD1 (5 bases). V lost 3 bases, J lost 6 bases, and 14 bases lay in between. Germline V gene lookup returns CDR1 SGHAT and CDR2 FQNNGV. CDR3 size: 14 residues. CDR3 bases: TGTGCCAGCAGCTTTGATGGGGGGGTGGCTGAAGCTTTCTTT. Amino acid sequence: CASSFDGGVAEAFF.

J is TRBJ2-5 and V is TRBV11-2; 14 bases are a match to TRBD2. The V gene's germline CDR1 is SGHAT and CDR2 FQNNGV. Trimming took 3 bases from V and 5 from J; bases not matched to a gene: 2. This CDR3 is 15 amino acids long. The CDR3 DNA reads TGTGCCAGCAGCTTGGGACTAGCGGGGGTGGAGACCCAGTACTTC. This translates into CASSLGLAGVETQYF.

The V call is TRBV4-1, the J call TRBJ1-5; TRBD1 aligns across 8 bases. Trimming removed 0 bases from V and 5 bases from J; junction bases left unmatched: 3. The CDR3 totals 15 residues. Germline values: CDR1 MGHRA, CDR2 YSYEKL. The CDR3 DNA reads TGCGCCAGCAGCCAAGATGGCAGGGGGCATCAGCCCCAGCATTTT. The encoded protein is CASSQDGRGHQPQHF.

This clone was seen a few times. This chain uses TRBV30 with TRBJ1-5, with 7 bases aligning to TRBD1. CDR3 length: 14 amino acids. With 0 bases clipped from V and 5 bases from J, the junction kept 4 bases outside the gene matches. Germline CDR1 is GTSNPN and CDR2 is SVGIG (reference sequence). The CDR3 loop reads CAWSVGQGDQPQHF. The CDR3 bases are TGTGCCTGGAGTGTAGGCCAGGGGGATCAGCCCCAGCATTTT.

V usage is TRBV7-9 and J usage is TRBJ1-1, with D uncertain. The germline CDR1 and CDR2 sequences are SEHNR and FQNEAQ (reference sequence). This CDR3 has 14 amino acids. Between the trimmed V and J ends, which lost 1 base and 0 bases, there was a span of 6 bases. CDR3 loop: CASSLGFMNTEAFF. The CDR3 nucleotides are TGTGCCAGCAGCTTAGGTTTCATGAACACTGAAGCTTTCTTT. Full variable domain (remainder filled in from reference TRBV7-9 and TRBJ1-1): DTGVSQNPRHKITKRGQNVTFRCDPISEHNRLYWYRQTLGQGPEFLTYFQNEAQLEKSRLLSDRFSAERPKGSFSTLEIQRTEQGDSAMYLCASSLGFMNTEAFFGQGTRLTVV.

This clone has just a few counts. The rearrangement uses TRBV28 and TRBJ1-2; D is undetermined. Germline V gene sequence: CDR1 MDHEN, CDR2 SYDVKM. With 5 bases removed from V and 5 bases from J, the gap between germline ends came to 9 bases. The CDR3 loop spans 12 amino acids. CDR3 DNA: TGTGCCAGCAGTGGCTTATCGTATGGCTACACCTTC. Translated, it gives CASSGLSYGYTF.

The CDR3 region is CASRMTGEAYEQYF. In nucleotides, the CDR3 is TGTGCCAGCAGGATGACAGGGGAAGCCTACGAGCAGTACTTC. The rearrangement joins TRBV6-6 to TRBJ2-7; 8 bases line up with TRBD1. Germline trimming cut 6 bases from V and 2 bases from J; bases unmatched to any gene: 6. CDR3 length equals 14 residues. Germline lookup yields CDR1 MNHNY and CDR2 SVGAGI (reference sequence).

This clone was observed a handful of times. V is TRBV11-2 and J is TRBJ1-2, with D hard to call. V lost 1 base, J lost 3 bases, and 3 bases lay in between. Germline assignment: CDR1 SGHAT and CDR2 FQNNGV. The CDR3 extends over 12 amino acids. CDR3 residues: CASSLADYGYTF. CDR3 nucleotide sequence: TGTGCCAGCAGCTTAGCGGACTATGGCTACACCTTC.

The rearrangement uses TRBV27 and TRBJ2-7; possible D gene TRBD2, 5 bases. CDR3 length: 13 amino acids. Germline-derived CDR1 and CDR2 are MNHEY and SMNVEV (reference sequence). V lost 2 bases, J lost 4 bases, and 9 bases lay in between. The CDR3 spells CASSLPRVYEQYF. The DNA of the CDR3 is TGTGCCAGCAGTTTACCGAGGGTGTACGAGCAGTACTTC.